The rows below give T cell receptor beta chains drawn from one sample of a study of blood T cells in healthy people across ages. TCRdb called the 5' RACE reads again in MiXCR, with one record for every CDR3 protein. The sample holds roughly 500,000 distinct CDR3 sequences; 25% to 30% are singletons and the top ten take approximately 18%. Sequencing input: blood. All receptors derive from an older woman in good health. Each CDR3 is given with its conserved first and last residue. D genes are given only for firm matches. Expanded clones get a size class; other rows say once, few or many, or leave the size out.

D	size	length	V	J	DNA	CDR3
TRBD1	-	14	TRBV10-3	TRBJ1-2	TGTGCCATCTCGACAGGGCGGGATTCTAGTGGCTACACCTTC	CAISTGRDSSGYTF
-	few	14	TRBV7-2	TRBJ2-1	TGTGCCAGCAGCTCATCGGTGGGGCTCACTGAGCAGTTCTTC	CASSSSVGLTEQFF
TRBD1	-	17	TRBV6-2/TRBV6-3	TRBJ2-1	TGTGCCAGCAGTCGGGGCGAGACAGGGGGCAGAGGCCATGAGCAGTTCTTC	CASSRGETGGRGHEQFF
-	-	12	TRBV29-1	TRBJ1-2	TGCAGCCTCCAGGCCGGGGGCTATGGCTACACCTTC	CSLQAGGYGYTF
TRBD2	-	14	TRBV7-2	TRBJ2-1	TGTGCCAGCAAGATGACTAGCGGGAGGGTGGAGCAGTTCTTC	CASKMTSGRVEQFF
-	few	14	TRBV7-2	TRBJ2-1	TGTGCCAGCAGCTTAAAATGGGGGAGGAATGAGCAGTTCTTC	CASSLKWGRNEQFF
-	many	13	TRBV27	TRBJ1-4	TGTGCCAGCAGTTTAAGGGGTAATGAAAAACTGTTTTTT	CASSLRGNEKLFF
-	-	15	TRBV6-5	TRBJ1-2	TGTGCCAGCAGTTTTCGTCAGGGAAGGAGCTATGGCTACACCTTC	CASSFRQGRSYGYTF
-	-	13	TRBV2	TRBJ1-1	TGTGCCGGCGGCGGACATTTGAACACTGAAGCTTTCTTT	CAGGGHLNTEAFF
TRBD1	-	15	TRBV6-5	TRBJ2-3	TGTGCCAGCAGGCCGGGACAGGGCCCCACAGATACGCAGTATTTT	CASRPGQGPTDTQYF
-	few	16	TRBV5-1	TRBJ1-4	TGCGCCAGCAGCTTAGGACGGCCGTCAACTAATGAAAAACTGTTTTTT	CASSLGRPSTNEKLFF
-	few	11	TRBV20-1	TRBJ1-4	TGCAGTGCGAGATCAGGGTCTAGACTGTTTTTT	CSARSGSRLFF
-	-	16	TRBV18	TRBJ1-6	TGTGCCAGCTCACCACGGTACGGCTCTAAGCTTTCACCCCTCCACTTT	CASSPRYGSKLSPLHF
-	-	17	TRBV13	TRBJ2-1	TGTGCCAGCAGCTTAGACCCCAGGGGAAGACTAGACAATGAGCAGTTCTTC	CASSLDPRGRLDNEQFF
-	-	14	TRBV7-2	TRBJ2-1	TGTGCCAGCAGCTTAGTAGCCCGAATCAATGAGCAGTTCTTC	CASSLVARINEQFF
-	-	13	TRBV29-1	TRBJ1-3	TGCAGCGTGGAAACAGTCTCTGGAAACACCATATATTTT	CSVETVSGNTIYF
-	-	14	TRBV5-4	TRBJ2-1	TGTGCCAGCAGCTTGGGCGCACCGGTCTACGAGCGGTACTTC	CASSLGAPVYERYF
-	many	12	TRBV20-1	TRBJ2-5	TGCAGTGCTCAGAGCTTAGAAGAGACCCAGTACTTC	CSAQSLEETQYF
TRBD1	-	14	TRBV10-3	TRBJ1-2	TGTGCCATCAATCAGGGGGCGGCTAACTATGGCTACACCTTC	CAINQGAANYGYTF
-	few	15	TRBV12-3/TRBV12-4	TRBJ1-4	TGTGCCAGCAGCCCAACTCCGGGACCTGGAGAAAAACTGTTTTTT	CASSPTPGPGEKLFF
-	-	15	TRBV6-6	TRBJ1-2	TGTGCCAGCAGTCAAGGGGGGACCTATGGGTATGGCTACACCTTC	CASSQGGTYGYGYTF
-	-	15	TRBV4-1	TRBJ2-1	TGCGCCAGCAGCCCAAAGCCGGGGCCCTACAATGAGCAGTTCTTC	CASSPKPGPYNEQFF
-	few	15	TRBV4-3	TRBJ2-3	TGCGCCAGCAGCCAAGATCTAAGTAGCTCGGATACGCAGTATTTT	CASSQDLSSSDTQYF
TRBD2	-	15	TRBV4-1	TRBJ2-7	TGCGCCAGCAGCCGGGGGGGAGCGGACTCCTACGAGCAGTACTTC	CASSRGGADSYEQYF
TRBD2	-	16	TRBV29-1	TRBJ2-1	TGCAGCGTTGAACATCCCCGGGAGGGCCTTGAGAATGAGCAGTTCTTC	CSVEHPREGLENEQFF
-	-	14	TRBV15	TRBJ2-7	TGTGCCACCAGCAGAGGATTACAGGGTGGCGAGCAGTACTTC	CATSRGLQGGEQYF
-	-	15	TRBV7-2	TRBJ2-5	TGTGCCAGCAGCTCCGACAGAGGCCTACAAGAGACCCAGTACTTC	CASSSDRGLQETQYF
-	-	14	TRBV18	TRBJ1-4	TGTACCAGCTCACAGCACAATGTCGGGGAAAAACTGTTTTTT	CTSSQHNVGEKLFF
-	-	13	TRBV20-1	TRBJ2-7	TGCAGTGCTCCCCTAGATCTGGGTCGCGAGCAGTACTTC	CSAPLDLGREQYF
-	few	15	TRBV5-5	TRBJ2-7	TGTGCCAGCAGCCCTCAGCCCCAGGCGTCCTACGAGCAGTACTTC	CASSPQPQASYEQYF
-	-	12	TRBV20-1	TRBJ2-1	TGCAGTGCTAGCCTTCACAAAGAGACCCAGTGCTTC	CSASLHKETQCF
-	few	14	TRBV20-1	TRBJ1-4	TGCAGTGCTTCGCCGGGACTGAGTAACGAAAAACTGTTTTTT	CSASPGLSNEKLFF
-	-	13	TRBV15	TRBJ1-1	TGTGCCACCAGCAGATGGGGGAACACTGAAGCTTTCTTT	CATSRWGNTEAFF
TRBD2	-	18	TRBV5-5	TRBJ2-1	TGTGCCTGCAGCTTGGAATTTAGTTCTAGCGGATCCTACAATGAGCAGTTCTTC	CACSLEFSSSGSYNEQFF
TRBD1	few	15	TRBV12-3/TRBV12-4	TRBJ2-7	TGTGTCAGCAGTTCACCTGACAGGGGATCCTACGAGCAGTACTTC	CVSSSPDRGSYEQYF
TRBD2	-	19	TRBV4-3	TRBJ2-1	TGCGCCAGCAGCCAAGCCCTAGGAGTGAGCGGGGGGCCCTACAATGAGCAGTTCTTC	CASSQALGVSGGPYNEQFF
-	few	14	TRBV3-1	TRBJ1-2	TGTGCCAGCAGCCCGAGTACAGGGTCGGATGGCTACACCTTC	CASSPSTGSDGYTF
-	-	16	TRBV11-2	TRBJ2-3	TGTGCCAGCAGCTCCAGCTACAGGGAGCGGACAGATACGCAGTATTTT	CASSSSYRERTDTQYF
-	many	14	TRBV20-1	TRBJ1-1	TGCAGTGCTGGACCCGGGTCTACGAACACTGAAGCTTTCTTT	CSAGPGSTNTEAFF
TRBD2	few	14	TRBV7-2	TRBJ2-7	TGTGCCAGCAGCTTCGGGGGGGCGAAGAACGAGCAGTACTTC	CASSFGGAKNEQYF
TRBD1	-	16	TRBV3-1	TRBJ2-2	TGTGCCAGCAGCCAACGGGGACAGACCAACACCGGGGAGCTGTTTTTT	CASSQRGQTNTGELFF
-	-	15	TRBV6-6	TRBJ1-6	TGTGCCAGCATTAGGAAGGGAGGTGGGATTTCACCCCTCCACTTT	CASIRKGGGISPLHF
TRBD1	-	14	TRBV7-3	TRBJ1-2	TGTGCCAGAAGCTTAACCGCAGGGGGCGTAGGCTACACCTTC	CARSLTAGGVGYTF
-	-	13	TRBV6-5	TRBJ1-1	TGTGCCAGCAACAGGGAGCGCTACACTGAAGCTTTCTTT	CASNRERYTEAFF